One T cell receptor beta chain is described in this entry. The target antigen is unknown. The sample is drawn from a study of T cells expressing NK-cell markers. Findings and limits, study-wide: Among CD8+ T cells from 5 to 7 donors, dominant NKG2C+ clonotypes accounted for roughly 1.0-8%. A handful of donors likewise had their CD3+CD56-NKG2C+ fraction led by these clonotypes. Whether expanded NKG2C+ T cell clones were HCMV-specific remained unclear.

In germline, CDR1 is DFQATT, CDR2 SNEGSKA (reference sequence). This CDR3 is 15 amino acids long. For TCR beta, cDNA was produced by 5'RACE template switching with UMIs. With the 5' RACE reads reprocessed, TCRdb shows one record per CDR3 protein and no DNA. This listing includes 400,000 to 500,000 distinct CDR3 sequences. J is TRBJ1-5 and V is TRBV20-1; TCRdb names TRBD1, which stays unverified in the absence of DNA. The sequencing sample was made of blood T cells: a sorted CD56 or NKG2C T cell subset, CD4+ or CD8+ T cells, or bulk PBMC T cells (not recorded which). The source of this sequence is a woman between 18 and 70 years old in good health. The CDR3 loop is CSAPQGQGGNQPQHF.